This is a list of T cell receptor beta chains from one sample in a study of response to subunit inactivated influenza vaccine. TCRdb analysed the RT-PCR reads with MiXCR anew, one entry per CDR3 protein. The sample has fewer than 250,000 distinct CDR3 sequences; about an eighth are singletons. The source was CD8+ T cells sorted from PBMCs, collected less than 6 days after vaccination. The receptors here all came from a man between 50 and 59 years old who received an inactivated influenza vaccine. The CDR3 runs from the conserved cysteine through the conserved F or W. D genes are given only for firm matches. Part of the rows lack a size; the others show once, few, many or a class for expanded clones.

CDR3: CASSFKGALYNEQFF; DNA: TGTGCCAGCAGTTTCAAGGGGGCGCTTTACAATGAGCAGTTCTTC; D: TRBD1; J: TRBJ2-1; length: 15; V: TRBV27; size: .
CDR3: CASSQGLAGTDTQYF; DNA: TGTGCCAGCAGCCAGGGACTAGCGGGCACAGATACGCAGTATTTT; D: TRBD2; J: TRBJ2-3; length: 15; V: TRBV11-2; size: .
CDR3: CSASRLGGF; DNA: TGCAGTGCTAGTAGGCTAGGGGGGTTT; D: .; J: TRBJ1-1; length: 9; V: TRBV20-1; size: .
CDR3: CASGGGDDGYTF; DNA: TGTGCCAGTGGGGGGGGTGACGATGGCTACACCTTC; D: .; J: TRBJ1-2; length: 12; V: TRBV12-3/TRBV12-4; size: .
CDR3: CASSPVQGTGELFF; DNA: TGCGCCAGCAGCCCAGTACAGGGCACCGGGGAGCTGTTTTTT; D: .; J: TRBJ2-2; length: 14; V: TRBV5-1; size: .
CDR3: CASSYTGTGETEAFF; DNA: TGTGCCAGCAGTTACACCGGGACAGGGGAGACTGAAGCTTTCTTT; D: TRBD1; J: TRBJ1-1; length: 15; V: TRBV6-5; size: many
CDR3: CASSTNRIQETQYF; DNA: TGCGCCAGCAGCACCAACAGGATCCAAGAGACCCAGTACTTC; D: .; J: TRBJ2-5; length: 14; V: TRBV5-1; size: few
CDR3: CATSPVPSGWDEQYF; DNA: TGTGCCACCAGCCCCGTTCCTAGCGGATGGGACGAGCAGTACTTC; D: TRBD2; J: TRBJ2-7; length: 15; V: TRBV11-2; size: .
CDR3: CASSQTEVLANYGYTF; DNA: TGCGCCAGCAGCCAGACAGAGGTCCTAGCTAACTATGGCTACACCTTC; D: .; J: TRBJ1-2; length: 16; V: TRBV4-1; size: few
CDR3: CASHPVGQGYEQYF; DNA: TGTGCCAGCCACCCCGTCGGACAGGGCTACGAGCAGTACTTC; D: TRBD1; J: TRBJ2-7; length: 14; V: TRBV28; size: few
CDR3: CATSRDGGGADTQYF; DNA: TGTGCCACCAGCAGAGATGGTGGGGGGGCAGATACGCAGTATTTT; D: TRBD2; J: TRBJ2-3; length: 15; V: TRBV15; size: .
CDR3: CSANKGPGLESYEQYF; DNA: TGCAGTGCTAACAAGGGACCGGGACTGGAGTCCTACGAGCAGTACTTC; D: .; J: TRBJ2-7; length: 16; V: TRBV20-1; size: few
CDR3: CASSLRMDGYYEQYF; DNA: TGTGCCAGCAGCCTTAGGATGGACGGTTACTACGAGCAGTACTTC; D: .; J: TRBJ2-7; length: 15; V: TRBV3-1; size: .
CDR3: CTSGSISAKNIQYF; DNA: TGCACTAGCGGGAGTATAAGCGCCAAAAACATTCAGTACTTC; D: TRBD2; J: TRBJ2-4; length: 14; V: TRBV20-1; size: .
CDR3: CASSGGTAPYEQYF; DNA: TGCGCCAGCAGCGGGGGGACAGCACCCTACGAGCAGTACTTC; D: .; J: TRBJ2-7; length: 14; V: TRBV5-1; size: few
CDR3: CASSETGRFTEAFF; DNA: TGTGCCAGCAGCGAGACTGGACGGTTCACTGAAGCTTTCTTT; D: .; J: TRBJ1-1; length: 14; V: TRBV11-2; size: few
CDR3: CASSSDGEQFF; DNA: TGCGCCAGCAGCTCTGATGGTGAGCAGTTCTTC; D: .; J: TRBJ2-1; length: 11; V: TRBV4-1; size: few
CDR3: CSARDHLLAQGNEQFF; DNA: TGCAGTGCTAGAGATCACCTCCTCGCCCAGGGGAATGAGCAGTTCTTC; D: .; J: TRBJ2-1; length: 16; V: TRBV20-1; size: .
CDR3: CSVFLMETQYF; DNA: TGCAGCGTTTTTCTGATGGAGACCCAGTACTTC; D: .; J: TRBJ2-5; length: 11; V: TRBV29-1; size: many
CDR3: CSAEGGRDTDTQYF; DNA: TGCAGCGCCGAAGGGGGGAGGGACACAGATACGCAGTATTTT; D: .; J: TRBJ2-3; length: 14; V: TRBV29-1; size: few
CDR3: CASGWAPLGGWYEQYF; DNA: TGTGCTAGTGGATGGGCGCCACTAGGAGGCTGGTACGAGCAGTACTTC; D: .; J: TRBJ2-7; length: 16; V: TRBV12-5; size: .